This TCR beta chain was found in a study of shared clonotypes between healthy human individuals. Findings and caveats of the study: Sampling used blood alone; tissue repertoires probably differ.

This clone was detected a few times. Its specificity is not known. Input per replicate PCR of unsorted PBMC was roughly 320 ng DNA, corresponding to 33,000 or so T cell genomes. Measured with immunoSEQ multiplex PCR; TCRdb has only the in-frame clones, and not every one. The profile shows about 530,000 clones, almost 80% of them singletons. CDR3 size: 15 residues. V was pared by 4 bases and J by 0 bases, with 10 bases between. CDR1 and CDR2 (germline): LNHDA, SQIVND (reference sequence). The chain has TRBV19 and TRBJ2-1; maybe TRBD2 (5 bases). The sequence derives from a woman between 40 and 55 years old in good health. Some clones in this sample may be carry-over from other donors' samples. Sequencing was done on a sample of PBMCs. CDR3 sequence: CASSTRGSSYNEQFF. The CDR3 region has the DNA TGTGCCAGTAGTACCCGTGGGAGCTCCTACAATGAGCAGTTCTTC.